This TCR beta chain came from a study of immune evolution from preneoplasia to lung adenocarcinoma. Assay: immunoSEQ multiplex PCR; the TCRdb copy retains only in-frame clones and omits some. Here the sample spans around 13,000 clones, about 80% being singletons. CDR1 MDHEN and CDR2 SYDVKM come from the germline V gene. V lost 8 bases to trimming and J lost 0 bases; unmatched junction nucleotides: 4. CDR3 size: 15 residues. Sequences were obtained from FFPE minimally invasive lung adenocarcinoma tissue. The chain joins TRBV28 to TRBJ2-1; 10 nucleotides align to TRBD2. The source of this sequence is a person aged 70 to 85 with lung adenocarcinoma. In DNA form, the CDR3 reads TGTGCCAGCCGTAGCGGGAGGTCCTCCTACAATGAGCAGTTCTTC. It translates to CASRSGRSSYNEQFF.